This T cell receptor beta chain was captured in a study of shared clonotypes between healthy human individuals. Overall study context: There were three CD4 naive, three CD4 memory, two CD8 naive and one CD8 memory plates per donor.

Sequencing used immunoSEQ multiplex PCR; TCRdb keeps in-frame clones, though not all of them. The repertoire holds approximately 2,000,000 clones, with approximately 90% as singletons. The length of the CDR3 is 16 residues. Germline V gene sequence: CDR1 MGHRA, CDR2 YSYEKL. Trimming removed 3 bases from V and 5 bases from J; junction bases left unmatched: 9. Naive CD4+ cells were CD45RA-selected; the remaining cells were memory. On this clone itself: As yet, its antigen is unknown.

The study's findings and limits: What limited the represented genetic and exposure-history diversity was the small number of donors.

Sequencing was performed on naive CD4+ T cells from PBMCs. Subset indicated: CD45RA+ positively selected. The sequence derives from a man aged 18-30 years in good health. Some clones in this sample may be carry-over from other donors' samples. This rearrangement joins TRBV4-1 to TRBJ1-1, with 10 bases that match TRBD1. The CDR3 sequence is CASSQAPRTGGTEAFF. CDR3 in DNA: TGCGCCAGCAGCCAGGCCCCTAGGACAGGGGGAACTGAAGCTTTCTTT.